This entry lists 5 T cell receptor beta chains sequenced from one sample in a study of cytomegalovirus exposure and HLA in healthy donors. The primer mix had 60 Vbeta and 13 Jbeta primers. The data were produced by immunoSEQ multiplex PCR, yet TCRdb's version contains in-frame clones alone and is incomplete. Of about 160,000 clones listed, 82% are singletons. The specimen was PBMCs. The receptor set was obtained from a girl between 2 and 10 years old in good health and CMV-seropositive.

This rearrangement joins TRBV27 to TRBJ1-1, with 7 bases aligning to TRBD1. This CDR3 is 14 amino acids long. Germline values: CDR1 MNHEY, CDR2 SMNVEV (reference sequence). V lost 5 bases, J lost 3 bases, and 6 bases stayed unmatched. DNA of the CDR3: TGTGCCAGCAGTGACAGGGTGTACGACACTGAAGCTTTCTTT. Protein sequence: CASSDRVYDTEAFF.

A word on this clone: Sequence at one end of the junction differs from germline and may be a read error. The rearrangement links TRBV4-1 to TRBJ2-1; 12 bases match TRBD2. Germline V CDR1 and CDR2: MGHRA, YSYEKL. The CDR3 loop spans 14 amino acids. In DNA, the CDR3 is TGCGCCAGCAGCCAAAATCTAGCGGGAGGGCCCTGCGTCTTC. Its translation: CASSQNLAGGPCVF.

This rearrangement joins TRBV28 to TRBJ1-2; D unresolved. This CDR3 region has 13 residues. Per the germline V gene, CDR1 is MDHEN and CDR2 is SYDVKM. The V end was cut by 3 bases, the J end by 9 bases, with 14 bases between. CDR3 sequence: CASSFSGSRSYTF. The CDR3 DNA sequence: TGTGCCAGCAGTTTTAGCGGCAGTCGAAGCTACACCTTC.

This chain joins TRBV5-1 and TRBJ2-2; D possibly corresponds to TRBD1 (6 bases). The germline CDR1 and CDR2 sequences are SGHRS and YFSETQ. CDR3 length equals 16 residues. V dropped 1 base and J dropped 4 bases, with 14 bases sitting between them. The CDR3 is CASSLMGAGGTGELFF. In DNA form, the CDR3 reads TGCGCCAGCAGCTTGATGGGGGCCGGAGGCACCGGGGAGCTGTTTTTT.

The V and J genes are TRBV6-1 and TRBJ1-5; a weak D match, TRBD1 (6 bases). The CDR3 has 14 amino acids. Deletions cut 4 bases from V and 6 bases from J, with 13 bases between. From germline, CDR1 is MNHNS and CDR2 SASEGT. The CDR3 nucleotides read TGTGCCAGCAGTGCACAGGGATTCCGTCAGCCCCAGCATTTT. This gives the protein CASSAQGFRQPQHF.